Listed below are T cell receptor beta chains from one sample, sequenced in a study of radiation and T cells in renal cell carcinoma. Data came from immunoSEQ multiplex PCR; TCRdb stores just in-frame clones and leaves some out. This sample has around 78,000 clones, with roughly nine tenths found just once. Sequenced here: blood, sampled from a patient whose treatment included radiotherapy and nephrectomy. These receptors originate from a woman in her seventies with renal cell carcinoma. Both conserved end residues are part of each CDR3. D genes are given only for firm matches. Not all rows give a size; the values are once, few, many and, for expanded clones, a class.

v_gene	j_gene	d_gene	abundance	CDR3aa	CDR3nt
TRBV5-1	TRBJ2-7	NA	NA	CASSFTSYEQYF	TGCGCCAGCAGCTTCACCTCCTACGAGCAGTACTTC
TRBV5-4	TRBJ1-1	NA	few	CASSSQGWGTEAFF	TGTGCCAGCAGCTCACAGGGTTGGGGCACTGAAGCTTTCTTT
TRBV30	TRBJ2-7	NA	NA	CAWSGIGPEQYF	TGTGCCTGGAGTGGGATTGGCCCCGAGCAGTACTTC
TRBV7-2	TRBJ1-4	NA	few	CASSFRPSTNEKLFF	TGTGCCAGCAGCTTCCGTCCTTCAACTAATGAAAAACTGTTTTTT
TRBV5-1	TRBJ2-2	TRBD2	NA	CASSQGTSGTQNTGELFF	TGCGCCAGCAGCCAGGGGACTAGCGGGACCCAGAACACCGGGGAGCTGTTTTTT
TRBV27	TRBJ2-7	TRBD2	once	CASSLSASGGVEQYF	TGTGCCAGCAGTTTATCTGCCAGCGGGGGGGTCGAGCAGTACTTC
TRBV6-1	TRBJ1-4	NA	NA	CASSEWATNEKLFF	TGTGCCAGCAGTGAGTGGGCCACTAATGAAAAACTGTTTTTT
TRBV30	TRBJ2-5	NA	NA	CAWTREETQYF	TGTGCCTGGACCAGGGAAGAGACCCAGTACTTC
TRBV7-2	TRBJ1-5	NA	NA	CASSPQGGNQPQHF	TGTGCCAGCAGCCCCCAAGGGGGCAATCAGCCCCAGCATTTT
TRBV5-1	TRBJ2-7	TRBD1	NA	CASSIGGGQTFYEQYF	TGCGCCAGCAGCATCGGTGGGGGACAGACTTTTTACGAGCAGTACTTC
TRBV30	TRBJ2-3	NA	NA	CAWSVGPVADTQYF	TGTGCCTGGAGTGTAGGGCCAGTCGCAGATACGCAGTATTTT
TRBV9	TRBJ2-3	TRBD2	NA	CASSVAGGGADTQYF	TGTGCCAGCAGCGTAGCTGGCGGGGGGGCGGATACGCAGTATTTT
TRBV19	TRBJ2-7	TRBD1	NA	CATGDRPYEQYF	TGTGCCACCGGGGACAGACCTTACGAGCAGTACTTC
TRBV28	TRBJ1-1	TRBD1	NA	CASSPPGTVNTEAFF	TGTGCCAGCAGTCCCCCCGGGACAGTGAACACTGAAGCTTTCTTT
TRBV9	TRBJ2-1	NA	NA	CASSVKAVNEQFF	TGTGCCAGCAGCGTAAAGGCGGTGAATGAGCAGTTCTTC
TRBV7-2	TRBJ2-3	NA	NA	CASGLETDTQYF	TGTGCCAGCGGGCTAGAGACAGATACGCAGTATTTT
TRBV28	TRBJ1-2	NA	NA	CASSPREGGYTF	TGTGCCAGCAGTCCCCGGGAGGGCGGCTACACCTTC
TRBV5-6	TRBJ2-7	NA	few	CASSLEVGGFYEQYF	TGTGCCAGCAGCTTGGAAGTTGGCGGATTCTACGAGCAGTACTTC
TRBV30	TRBJ2-5	TRBD2	NA	CAWSTSGVQETQYF	TGTGCCTGGAGTACTAGCGGGGTGCAAGAGACCCAGTACTTC
TRBV11-3	TRBJ2-2	NA	NA	CASSLVSATGELFF	TGTGCCAGCAGCTTAGTATCAGCTACCGGGGAGCTGTTTTTT
TRBV19	TRBJ2-3	TRBD1	NA	CASSNRGGTDTQYF	TGTGCCAGTAGTAACAGGGGTGGCACAGATACGCAGTATTTT
TRBV5-1	TRBJ1-4	TRBD1	NA	CASAQGVPTNEKLFF	TGCGCCAGCGCTCAGGGGGTGCCAACTAATGAAAAACTGTTTTTT